This T cell receptor beta chain was profiled in a study of siplizumab effects on memory and regulatory T cells (dated by TCRdb to about 2019). As for the study more broadly: The study examined how the anti-CD2 antibody siplizumab affects alloreactive T-cell subsets in allogeneic mixed lymphocyte reactions built from human PBMCs. Overall results and qualifications from the work: Sequences below about 10^-5 frequency were poorly captured, so only a minor fraction of alloreactive clones could be mapped to unstimulated subsets. The cumulative frequency of alloreactive sequences traceable to unstimulated CD4+ memory T cells was significantly reduced by siplizumab. Of the alloreactive CD4+ clones that could be mapped, the Treg-derived share averaged 68.8% with siplizumab compared with about 27% in control reactions. Greater diversity appeared to be present in unstimulated naive T cells than in memory T cells, and a substantial contribution to the alloresponse seemed to be made by naive cells. Whether proliferating Tregs from siplizumab cultures were suppressive was not functionally confirmed. A naive or memory phenotype could not be assigned to roughly 75-96% of proliferating CD4+ or CD8+ clones.

Library preparation was by the immunoSEQ multiplex PCR assay. Each sample had 90,000 to 100,000 TCR templates assayed by the deep sequencing platform. Genomic DNA extracted from sorted T cells was used for TCRbeta CDR3 sequencing. The authors' analysis ran thus. Clonal analysis of TCRbeta CDR3 data was done in the R programming language. Alloreactive CD4+ and CD8+ clones were identified by comparing unstimulated samples to CFSE-low samples taken after the reaction. Regulatory or non-regulatory origin was assigned to alloreactive CD4+ clones by matching of sequences to sorted unstimulated Treg and non-Treg repertoires. The table was pulled from immuneACCESS by TCRdb, which kept in-frame rearrangements only. Such tables lose some clones; where checked, under half of the loss comes from unresolved V genes, and the rest has no known cause. V and J calls and clone size come straight from that table; D and trimming were deduced from the DNA. The table for this sample lists 80,000 to 130,000 clones; just over 90% of them were counted only once. The top ten clones comprise around 0.73% of the sample.

The CDR3 starts with the cysteine, ends with the phenylalanine, and has 13 residues. Kept here is only the CDR3 DNA, which spans 39 bases and is read in frame from base 1. V is clipped by 5 bases and J by 13 bases, and the sequence between their germline boundaries is 18 bases long. For CDR1 and CDR2, the germline V gene lists SGHTA and FQGTGA. A note on this clone: Its antigen is still unknown. No quality values exist for individual bases; no much larger clone is one base distant.

TCRbeta CDR3 sequencing was performed on sorted unstimulated T cells and on proliferating T cells recovered from mixed lymphocyte reactions. Fresh whole blood from fewer than 11 HLA-typed healthy donors served as the source for isolating PBMCs. To map where alloreactive clones came from, unstimulated CD4+ regulatory T cells were FACS-sorted. The V and J genes are TRBV7-3 and TRBJ2-1; the D region is possibly TRBD1 or TRBD2, each matching across 5 bases. Sequencing was performed on Tregs sorted from blood. The source of this sequence is a human donor in good health. The CDR3 protein is CASSTGPAGGQFF. The nucleotide sequence reads as follows: TGTGCCAGCAGCACGGGACCGGCCGGCGGACAGTTCTTC.